Sequencing of this T cell receptor (beta chain) was carried out in a study of blood T cell repertoires in COVID-19. Whole-study context: Nucleic acid was either cDNA or gDNA, and it came from T cells, B-cell-depleted T cells, or PBMCs.

The cohort comprised adults aged roughly 18 to 95 years residing in approximately 25 US areas. The V end lost 4 bases, the J end lost 10 bases, and 10 bases lay between the germline ends. The CDR3 has 11 residues. Germline-derived CDR1 and CDR2 are MNHEY and SVGEGT. As originally analysed: Estimated nucleated cell counts came from reference gene primer amplification. TCRdb's table, derived via immunoSEQ multiplex PCR, lists solely in-frame clones and lacks some. V, J and clone size are those of that table, while D and trimming were read from the DNA. The sample records a few hundred thousand clones, around four fifths being singletons.

The sequenced sample was PBMCs or T cells enriched from blood (not recorded which). This sequence joins TRBV6-2 or TRBV6-3 and TRBJ1-2; D gene unclear. This TCR came from a woman in her forties or fifties who had recovered from COVID-19. The CDR3 coding sequence is TGTGCCAGCAGTTTGAAGAGACACTACACCTTC. Residues: CASSLKRHYTF.